Listed below are T cell receptor beta chains from one sample, sequenced in a study of early T cells in non-severe SARS-CoV-2 infection. TCRdb re-called the 5' RACE reads with MiXCR, one entry per CDR3 protein. The profile shows 55,000 or so distinct CDR3 sequences, approximately 10% of them singletons. The sequenced sample was whole blood. Source of these receptors: an adult who was a healthcare worker with PCR-confirmed SARS-CoV-2 infection or an uninfected control (not recorded which). Both conserved end residues are part of each CDR3. A D gene is named only where the DNA matches it firmly. The size field is filled for only some rows; it gives once, few, many or a size class.

NA TRBJ2-2 TRBV20-1 many CSAGGLVGGELFF TGCAGTGCTGGGGGACTCGTCGGCGGGGAGCTGTTTTTT
TRBD2 TRBJ2-3 TRBV5-5 few CASSLVAGPTDTQYF TGTGCCAGCAGCTTGGTAGCGGGACCCACAGATACGCAGTATTTT
NA TRBJ2-7 TRBV27 few CASMRDPNPSYEQYF TGTGCCAGCATGCGTGACCCAAACCCCTCCTACGAGCAGTACTTC
NA TRBJ2-5 TRBV6-6 few CASSYSQGGQTQYF TGTGCCAGCAGTTACTCCCAGGGTGGACAGACCCAGTACTTC
NA TRBJ2-3 TRBV12-3/TRBV12-4 many CASRIRDGSTDTQYF TGTGCCAGCAGGATCCGGGACGGAAGCACAGATACGCAGTATTTT
NA TRBJ2-1 TRBV27 NA CASSLGWSDEQFF TGTGCCAGCAGTTTGGGCTGGTCCGATGAGCAGTTCTTC
TRBD2 TRBJ2-3 TRBV7-2 few CASSSGLAGRDTQYF TGTGCCAGCAGCTCGGGACTAGCGGGGCGGGATACGCAGTATTTT
NA TRBJ2-7 TRBV12-2 few CASRLGFGIACSYEQYF TGTGCAAGTCGCTTAGGCTTCGGGATAGCTTGCTCCTACGAGCAGTACTTC
TRBD2 TRBJ2-1 TRBV6-5 NA CASSYLAGGDEQFF TGTGCCAGCAGTTACCTAGCGGGGGGAGATGAGCAGTTCTTC
NA TRBJ2-3 TRBV15 few CATSRGLRNDGTDTQYF TGTGCCACCAGCAGAGGGCTCCGAAACGACGGCACAGATACGCAGTATTTT
NA TRBJ2-3 TRBV6-6 few CASSYRGGTDTQYF TGTGCCAGCAGTTACAGGGGGGGGACAGATACGCAGTATTTT
NA TRBJ2-6 TRBV5-5 NA CASSPGVSGANVLTF TGTGCCAGCAGCCCTGGGGTCTCTGGGGCCAACGTCCTGACTTTC
TRBD2 TRBJ2-3 TRBV6-4 many CASSDSVAGGTDTQYF TGTGCCAGCAGTGACTCGGTAGCGGGGGGCACAGATACGCAGTATTTT
NA TRBJ1-5 TRBV15 NA CATSRDQGGFQPQHF TGTGCCACCAGCAGAGATCAGGGAGGGTTTCAGCCCCAGCATTTT
NA TRBJ2-7 TRBV29-1 NA CSGQREGSYEQYF TGCAGCGGGCAACGAGAGGGCTCCTACGAGCAGTACTTC
NA TRBJ1-2 TRBV7-2 NA CASSFLDYGYTF TGTGCCAGCAGCTTTCTAGATTATGGCTACACCTTC
TRBD2 TRBJ2-2 TRBV29-1 NA CSVGSEAGPGELFF TGCAGCGTGGGGTCAGAAGCGGGACCCGGGGAGCTGTTTTTT
NA TRBJ2-2 TRBV5-1 many CASSLENRDTGELFF TGCGCCAGCAGCTTGGAAAACAGGGACACCGGGGAGCTGTTTTTT
TRBD1 TRBJ1-5 TRBV6-1 many CASRDRFGTGASQPQHF TGTGCCAGCAGGGATAGATTCGGGACAGGGGCTTCTCAGCCCCAGCATTTT
NA TRBJ2-1 TRBV29-1 many CSVDITFQYNEQFF TGCAGCGTTGATATAACTTTCCAATACAATGAGCAGTTCTTC
TRBD1 TRBJ2-7 TRBV5-1 many CASSEGATSEQYF TGCGCCAGCAGCGAGGGGGCGACGTCCGAGCAGTACTTC
NA TRBJ1-4 TRBV20-1 NA CSASRGREKLFF TGCAGTGCTAGTCGAGGGAGGGAAAAACTGTTTTTT
NA TRBJ2-1 TRBV7-9 many CASSLGTWEQFF TGTGCCAGCAGCTTAGGGACGTGGGAGCAGTTCTTC
NA TRBJ2-5 TRBV3-1 few CASTLLETQYF TGTGCCAGCACCCTTTTGGAGACCCAGTACTTC
NA TRBJ1-5 TRBV6-6 few CASSYREGHQPQHF TGTGCCAGCAGTTACAGGGAAGGACATCAGCCCCAGCATTTT
NA TRBJ1-1 TRBV9 many CASSVAQAGGTEAFF TGTGCCAGCAGCGTAGCCCAGGCTGGGGGAACTGAAGCTTTCTTT
NA TRBJ2-5 TRBV6-5 many CASSYSASETQETQYF TGTGCCAGCAGTTACTCGGCTAGCGAGACCCAAGAGACCCAGTACTTC
TRBD1 TRBJ1-1 TRBV2 many CASNLEGADTEAFF TGTGCCAGCAACCTGGAGGGGGCCGACACTGAAGCTTTCTTT
NA TRBJ1-2 TRBV27 few CASSFSRSYGYTF TGTGCCAGCAGTTTTTCCCGCAGTTATGGCTACACCTTC
TRBD2 TRBJ2-1 TRBV7-9 many CASAEGLAGGPVYNEQFF TGTGCCAGCGCTGAGGGACTAGCGGGAGGGCCTGTCTACAATGAGCAGTTCTTC
TRBD1 TRBJ2-2 TRBV11-2 NA CASNNYPKGANTGELFF TGTGCCAGCAACAATTATCCAAAGGGGGCCAACACCGGGGAGCTGTTTTTT
TRBD2 TRBJ2-1 TRBV5-1 many CASSTSGTSGGESYNEQFF TGCGCCAGCAGCACCAGCGGAACTAGCGGGGGAGAATCCTACAATGAGCAGTTCTTC
TRBD2 TRBJ2-7 TRBV7-2 NA CASSLNSGSLGEQYF TGTGCCAGCAGCTTAAATAGCGGGAGTTTGGGCGAGCAGTACTTC